The 2 T cell receptor beta chains presented below share a single source sample, sequenced in a study. TCRdb called the 5' RACE reads again in MiXCR, with one record for every CDR3 protein. The data show approximately 60,000 distinct CDR3 sequences, roughly 30% seen once. Sequences were obtained from tumor-infiltrating memory CD4+ T cells sorted from the breast tumor. Stated subset: memory CD4+ T cells, CD4+CD45RO+CD25-. The receptor source for this set is a female donor with breast cancer.

The gene calls are TRBV9 and TRBJ2-1; perhaps TRBD1 as D (6 bases). Trimming removed 0 bases at V and 7 bases at J, with 11 bases between. Germline CDR1 and CDR2: SGDLS and YYNGEE. The CDR3 sequence is 14 residues long. This chain's CDR3 is CASSVAGTGNEQFF. The DNA for the CDR3 is TGTGCCAGCAGCGTAGCTGGAACAGGGAATGAGCAGTTCTTC.

In this sample, this clonotype turned up a few times. The chain is built from TRBV4-3 and TRBJ2-3; 7 bases match TRBD1. CDR3 length: 14 amino acids. V lost 0 bases, J lost 7 bases, and 4 bases stayed unmatched. Per germline, CDR1 LGHNA and CDR2 YSLEER. CDR3 region: CASSQEQGPYTQYF. Here the CDR3 DNA reads TGCGCCAGCAGCCAAGAACAGGGGCCCTATACGCAGTATTTT.